A selection of T cell receptor beta chains follows, all from one sample in a study of OX40 agonist ivuxolimab in advanced cancers. TCRdb keeps only in-frame clones here, not all; method: immunoSEQ multiplex PCR. The sample lists 60,000 to 85,000 clones; roughly 84% were seen once. The specimen was CD4+ or CD8+ T cells sorted from blood, collected in a trial of the OX40 agonist ivuxolimab. The receptors shown here come from an adult with an advanced solid tumor such as melanoma, head and neck, liver or kidney cancer. CDR3s include the opening cysteine and the closing phenylalanine or tryptophan. Each record gives: J gene, V gene, clone size, D gene, CDR3 protein, CDR3 DNA. A D gene is named only where the DNA matches it firmly. Clone size is not always given. Where it is, it says once, few, many or a class for expanded clones.

TRBJ2-1	TRBV30	-	TRBD2	CAWSVLGGRFSEQFF	TGTGCCTGGAGTGTACTGGGCGGGAGGTTTAGTGAGCAGTTCTTC
TRBJ2-2	TRBV12-2	-	-	CVGGLNTGELFF	TGTGTGGGGGGATTAAACACCGGGGAGCTGTTTTTT
TRBJ1-4	TRBV25-1	-	-	CASKSLVGEKLFF	TGTGCCAGCAAATCTCTAGTAGGTGAAAAACTGTTTTTT
TRBJ1-2	TRBV7-9	-	TRBD1	CASSVQGAENYGYTF	TGTGCCAGCAGCGTACAGGGGGCTGAGAACTATGGCTACACCTTC
TRBJ2-1	TRBV5-4	-	TRBD2	CASNPSGEPYNEQFF	TGTGCCAGCAACCCCAGCGGGGAACCCTACAATGAGCAGTTCTTC
TRBJ1-6	TRBV15	-	TRBD1	CATSRGFEGTGTSPLHF	TGTGCCACCAGCAGAGGTTTCGAGGGGACAGGGACTTCACCCCTCCACTTT
TRBJ1-2	TRBV29-1	few	-	CSVGQAMEGYTF	TGCAGCGTGGGACAAGCTATGGAGGGCTACACCTTC
TRBJ2-7	TRBV11-3	-	TRBD2	CASSFTSGSGIEQYF	TGTGCCAGCAGCTTCACTAGCGGTTCGGGGATTGAGCAGTACTTC
TRBJ2-5	TRBV11-3	-	TRBD2	CASRSRTSGTQETQYF	TGTGCCAGCAGATCCAGGACTAGCGGGACGCAAGAGACCCAGTACTTC
TRBJ2-5	TRBV7-9	-	TRBD1	CASSLHDRGQETQYF	TGTGCCAGCAGCTTACACGACAGGGGTCAAGAGACCCAGTACTTC
TRBJ2-3	TRBV27	few	-	CASISYPTGPPYF	TGTGCCAGCATCTCTTACCCGACAGGACCGCCGTATTTT
TRBJ2-7	TRBV2	-	-	CASTVLGEQYF	TGTGCCAGCACCGTACTCGGCGAGCAGTACTTC
TRBJ2-5	TRBV4-3	-	-	CASSQEGPCQETQYF	TGCGCCAGCAGCCAAGAGGGACCGTGTCAAGAGACCCAGTACTTC
TRBJ1-2	TRBV4-3	few	-	CASSQDRDGFYGYTF	TGCGCCAGCAGCCAAGACCGGGACGGATTCTATGGCTACACCTTC
TRBJ2-6	TRBV28	-	-	CASSTQGIGANVLTF	TGTGCCAGCAGTACTCAGGGGATCGGGGCCAACGTCCTGACTTTC
TRBJ1-6	TRBV6-5	-	-	CASSYSRGGNSPLHF	TGTGCCAGCAGTTACTCGCGGGGGGGTAATTCACCCCTCCACTTT
TRBJ1-6	TRBV4-2	-	-	CASSQEVDSPLHF	TGTGCCAGCAGCCAAGAAGTTGATTCACCCCTCCACTTT
TRBJ1-2	TRBV9	once	-	CASSVAKVEGLDYGYTF	TGTGCCAGCAGCGTAGCTAAAGTCGAGGGTTTGGACTATGGCTACACCTTC
TRBJ1-1	TRBV7-9	many	TRBD1	CASSAFTGETEAFF	TGTGCCAGCAGCGCCTTCACAGGGGAAACTGAAGCTTTCTTT
TRBJ1-5	TRBV7-3	-	TRBD1	CASGRDRGFSNQPQHF	TGTGCCAGCGGACGGGACAGGGGGTTTAGCAATCAGCCCCAGCATTTT
TRBJ2-1	TRBV7-6	few	TRBD2	CASSFTPQGLAGRNEQFF	TGTGCCAGCAGCTTTACACCTCAGGGACTAGCGGGCCGAAATGAGCAGTTCTTC
TRBJ2-7	TRBV4-2	-	-	CASSLVARTLGEQYF	TGTGCCAGCAGCTTGGTCGCGAGGACCCTCGGGGAGCAGTACTTC
TRBJ2-5	TRBV7-2	-	TRBD2	CASSLGGGPQETQYF	TGTGCCAGCAGCTTAGGGGGGGGTCCCCAAGAGACCCAGTACTTC